The 18 T cell receptor beta chains in this list originate from one sample, sequenced in a study of metastatic and nonmetastatic thyroid tumors. TCRdb recomputed clones from the PCR reads via MiXCR. Of around 45,000 clones in the sample, less than 4.5% were seen once. No treatment had been given to any patient before thyroid surgery. Specimen: blood. The receptors shown here come from a female donor with papillary thyroid cancer or a benign thyroid nodule (not recorded which). Some clones in this sample may be carry-over from other donors' samples.

This clone was picked up a small number of times. The chain employs TRBV7-9 and TRBJ1-1; D is ambiguous. The CDR3 consists of 15 residues. The V gene's germline CDR1 is SEHNR and CDR2 FQNEAQ (reference sequence). With 6 bases removed from V and 5 bases from J, the gap between germline ends came to 19 bases. CDR3 protein: CASRHKFVRGTEAFF. The CDR3 DNA reads TGTGCCAGCAGACACAAGTTTGTTCGCGGGACTGAAGCTTTCTTT.

This clone was observed a few times. The chain employs TRBV6-1 and TRBJ2-1, with D possibly being TRBD1 or TRBD2 (5 bases each). The germline V and J ends were trimmed by 4 bases and 6 bases, with 19 bases remaining between them. The germline V gene encodes CDR1 MNHNS and CDR2 SASEGT. CDR3 size: 16 residues. CDR3 residues: CASSATLRGGSNEQFF. The CDR3 nucleotides read TGTGCCAGCAGTGCTACCTTGAGGGGCGGCTCCAATGAGCAGTTCTTC.

This clone showed up many times. V and J are TRBV20-1 and TRBJ2-5; D might be TRBD2 (6 bases). Germline CDR1 is DFQATT and CDR2 is SNEGSKA (reference sequence). V lost 4 bases and J 3 bases, leaving 18 bases between the germline ends. The CDR3 extends over 15 amino acids. Written as DNA, the CDR3 is TGCAGTGCTATAGCCCTAGGGACGGGAGAAGAGACCCAGTACTTC. Translating it yields CSAIALGTGEETQYF.

Only a few counts were recorded for this clone. The chain recombines TRBV6-1 with TRBJ2-7; 8 bases agree with TRBD2. With V trimmed by 6 bases and J by 6 bases, 13 bases remained unmatched. The germline CDR1 and CDR2 sequences are MNHNS and SASEGT. This CDR3 contains 15 residues. The CDR3 region is CASRSQAGEAGEQYF. CDR3 coding DNA: TGTGCCAGCAGATCCCAAGCGGGGGAAGCTGGCGAGCAGTACTTC.

This clone was counted many times. Being one base from a much bigger clone, this may be a read error. The rearrangement links TRBV11-2 to TRBJ2-2; 10 bases map to TRBD1. The CDR3 is 17 amino acids. Germline CDR1 reads SGHAT; CDR2 reads FQNNGV. The CDR3 DNA reads TGTGCCGGCAGCCTTCAAATTGACAGGGGGCAGACCGGGGAGCTGTTTTTT. Amino acids: CAGSLQIDRGQTGELFF.

This clone was recorded a few times. The chain has TRBV6-2 or TRBV6-3 and TRBJ1-4, with no clear D. With 6 bases removed from V and 10 bases from J, the gap between germline ends came to 12 bases. This CDR3 is built from 12 residues. Germline assignment: CDR1 MNHEY and CDR2 SVGEGT. The CDR3 here is CASSLTVGKLFF. CDR3 DNA sequence: TGTGCCAGCAGCCTCACCGTGGGAAAACTGTTTTTT.

This clone was seen at least ten times. The gene calls are TRBV20-1 and TRBJ1-4, with 7 positions matching TRBD1. This CDR3 is built from 14 residues. Germline assignment: CDR1 DFQATT and CDR2 SNEGSKA (reference sequence). V was pared by 5 bases and J by 4 bases, with 7 bases of the junction left unmatched. The CDR3 nucleotides read TGCAGTGCTGGAACCGGGACAGTTAATGAAAAACTGTTTTTT. Translated, it gives CSAGTGTVNEKLFF.

This clone was seen ten or more times. The V and J genes are TRBV2 and TRBJ2-1; 7 nucleotides line up with TRBD1. The CDR3 runs to 16 residues. CDR1 is SNHLY, CDR2 FYNNEI, per germline. Unmatched junction bases numbered 6, after V lost 4 bases and J lost 0 bases. The CDR3 DNA reads TGTGCCAGCAGTGCGAGGGGGCCGAGCTCCTACAATGAGCAGTTCTTC. Its translation is CASSARGPSSYNEQFF.

For this clone: At one end, the junction sequence differs from germline, possibly due to a read error. The gene calls are TRBV20-1 and TRBJ2-2; possible D gene TRBD1, 7 bases. Germline V gene lookup returns CDR1 DFQATT and CDR2 SNEGSKA (reference sequence). This CDR3 region has 14 residues. CDR3 DNA sequence: TGCAGTGCCGTGGCAGGGGGAGGCACCGGGGAGCTGTTTTTC. Its translation: CSAVAGGGTGELFF.

This clone was observed a handful of times. Its ends do not fully match the called genes, so a read error is possible. The CDR3 DNA reads TGTGCCGGCAGTAACAGGGGGCTTGACACTGAAGCTTTCTTT. Translated: CAGSNRGLDTEAFF. The chain uses TRBV12-3 or TRBV12-4 and TRBJ1-1; 9 positions match TRBD1. The CDR3 sequence is 14 residues long.

The J gene is TRBJ2-7, the V gene TRBV28, with D maybe TRBD2 (5 bases). This CDR3 comprises 13 residues. Trimming removed 8 bases at V and 7 bases at J, with 18 bases between. Germline V gene lookup returns CDR1 MDHEN and CDR2 SYDVKM. The CDR3 nucleotides are TGTGCCAGCGGAACCGGGTACGTAGCGGAGCAGTACTTC. The encoded protein is CASGTGYVAEQYF.

This clone has ten or more counts. The chain links TRBV19 to TRBJ2-1, with 9 bases that match TRBD2. This CDR3 is 15 amino acids long. Trimming cost V 7 bases and J 8 bases; bases outside gene matches: 12. The germline CDR1 and CDR2 sequences are LNHDA and SQIVND (reference sequence). The CDR3 coding sequence is TGTGCCAGTACTTCCGGGACTAGCACTTTGGATGAGCAGTTCTTC. This codes for CASTSGTSTLDEQFF.

This clone has just a few counts. The rearrangement joins TRBV9 to TRBJ2-3; no clear D. From germline, CDR1 is SGDLS and CDR2 YYNGEE. This CDR3 contains 17 residues. V lost 4 bases and J 0 bases, leaving 18 bases between the germline ends. The CDR3 here is CASSQPLYSPSTDTQYF. The CDR3 DNA reads TGTGCCAGCAGCCAACCTCTATACTCTCCAAGCACAGATACGCAGTATTTT.

The chain couples TRBV6-4 to TRBJ2-2; tentatively, D is TRBD2 (6 bases). The CDR3 has 15 residues. Trimming shortened V by 4 bases and J by 5 bases, and 14 bases separated the two germline ends. Germline CDR1 reads MRHNA; CDR2 reads SNTAGT. CDR3 coding DNA: TGTGCCAGCAGTGGTTCAGCGGGCGGAACCGGGGAGCTGTTTTTT. Protein sequence: CASSGSAGGTGELFF.

V and J are TRBV20-1 and TRBJ2-2; the D is unclear. Germline V gene sequence: CDR1 DFQATT, CDR2 SNEGSKA (reference sequence). With 3 bases removed from V and 1 base from J, the gap between germline ends came to 9 bases. There are 14 residues in the CDR3. Written as DNA, the CDR3 is TGCAGTGCTAGGCCGAGGAGGAACACCGGGGAGCTGTTTTTT. Protein: CSARPRRNTGELFF.

V usage is TRBV12-5 and J usage is TRBJ1-6; possible D gene TRBD1, 6 bases. Germline V lookup: CDR1 LGHNT, CDR2 FRNRAP. Trimming took 5 bases from V and 11 from J, leaving 13 bases between them. This CDR3 has 13 residues. The CDR3 is CASGPGHQAPLHF. CDR3 nucleotide sequence: TGTGCTAGTGGTCCGGGACATCAGGCACCCCTCCACTTT.

This clone rates as medium-sized. The chain employs TRBV6-1 and TRBJ2-7; TRBD2 matches 7 bases. Germline CDR1 is MNHNS and CDR2 is SASEGT. V lost 1 base and J lost 6; bases outside the gene matches: 9. The CDR3 covers 15 residues. In DNA form, the CDR3 reads TGTGCCAGCAGTGAAGAGGGTAGCGGGCCCTCCGAGCAGTACTTC. As protein: CASSEEGSGPSEQYF.

V and J are TRBV20-1 and TRBJ2-7; D is possibly TRBD1 (5 bases). Germline V lookup: CDR1 DFQATT, CDR2 SNEGSKA (reference sequence). The CDR3 is 13 amino acids. The V end was cut by 3 bases, the J end by 3 bases, with 12 bases between. Here the CDR3 reads CSARPGYGYEQYF. The CDR3 DNA reads TGCAGTGCTAGGCCAGGGTACGGCTACGAGCAGTACTTC.